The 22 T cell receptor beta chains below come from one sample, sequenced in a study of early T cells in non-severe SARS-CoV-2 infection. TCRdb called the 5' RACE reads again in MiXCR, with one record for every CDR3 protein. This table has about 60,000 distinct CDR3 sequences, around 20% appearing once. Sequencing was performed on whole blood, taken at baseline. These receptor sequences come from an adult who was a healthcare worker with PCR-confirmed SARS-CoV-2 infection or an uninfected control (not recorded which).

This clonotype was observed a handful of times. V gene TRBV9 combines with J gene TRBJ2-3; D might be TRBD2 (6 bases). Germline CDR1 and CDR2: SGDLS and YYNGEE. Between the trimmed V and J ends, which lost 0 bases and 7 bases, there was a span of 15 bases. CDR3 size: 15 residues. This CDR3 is CASSVGVSGFYTQYF. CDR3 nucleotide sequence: TGTGCCAGCAGCGTAGGAGTAAGCGGGTTCTATACGCAGTATTTT. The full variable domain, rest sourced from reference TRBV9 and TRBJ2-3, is DSGVTQTPKHLITATGQRVTLRCSPRSGDLSVYWYQQSLDQGLQFLIQYYNGEERAKGNILERFSAQQFPDLHSELNLSSLELGDSALYFCASSVGVSGFYTQYFGPGTRLTVL.

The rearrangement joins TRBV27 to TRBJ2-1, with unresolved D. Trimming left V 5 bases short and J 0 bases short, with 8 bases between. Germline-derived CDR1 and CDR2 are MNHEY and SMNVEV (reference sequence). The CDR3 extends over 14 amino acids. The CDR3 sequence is CASSPADSYNEQFF. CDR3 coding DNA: TGTGCCAGCAGTCCGGCAGACTCCTACAATGAGCAGTTCTTC.

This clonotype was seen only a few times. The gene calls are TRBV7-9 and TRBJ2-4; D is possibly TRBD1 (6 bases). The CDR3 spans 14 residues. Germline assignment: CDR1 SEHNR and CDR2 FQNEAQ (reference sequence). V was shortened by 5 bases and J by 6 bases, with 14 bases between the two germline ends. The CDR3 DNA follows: TGTGCCAGCAGCCCACCAGGGGAACGAAACATTCAGTACTTC. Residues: CASSPPGERNIQYF.

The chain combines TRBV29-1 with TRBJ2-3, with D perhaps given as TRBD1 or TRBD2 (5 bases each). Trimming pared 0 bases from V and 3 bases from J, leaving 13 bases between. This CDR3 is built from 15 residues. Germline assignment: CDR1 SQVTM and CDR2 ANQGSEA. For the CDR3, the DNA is TGCAGCGTTGAAGAGGCCGGGACGTGGACAGATACGCAGTATTTT. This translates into CSVEEAGTWTDTQYF.

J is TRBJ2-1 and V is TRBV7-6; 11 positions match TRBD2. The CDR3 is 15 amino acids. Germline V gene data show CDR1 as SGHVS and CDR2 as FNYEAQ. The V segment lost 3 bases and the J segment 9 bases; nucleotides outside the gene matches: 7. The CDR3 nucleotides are TGTGCCAGCAGCTTCATAGCGGGGGGGCTTACTGAGCAGTTCTTC. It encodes CASSFIAGGLTEQFF.

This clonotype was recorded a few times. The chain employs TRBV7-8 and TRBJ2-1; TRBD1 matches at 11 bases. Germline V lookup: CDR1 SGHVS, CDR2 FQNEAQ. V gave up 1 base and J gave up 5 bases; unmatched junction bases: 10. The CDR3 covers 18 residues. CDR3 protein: CASSLVGTGGYTHNEQFF. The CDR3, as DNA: TGTGCCAGCAGCTTAGTTGGGACAGGGGGGTACACACACAATGAGCAGTTCTTC.

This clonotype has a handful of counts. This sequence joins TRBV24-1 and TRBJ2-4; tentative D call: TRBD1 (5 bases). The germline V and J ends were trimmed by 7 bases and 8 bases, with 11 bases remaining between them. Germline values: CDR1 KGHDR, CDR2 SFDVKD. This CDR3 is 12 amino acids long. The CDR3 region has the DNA TGTGCCACCAGCGGCAGGGCGGACATTCAGTACTTC. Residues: CATSGRADIQYF.

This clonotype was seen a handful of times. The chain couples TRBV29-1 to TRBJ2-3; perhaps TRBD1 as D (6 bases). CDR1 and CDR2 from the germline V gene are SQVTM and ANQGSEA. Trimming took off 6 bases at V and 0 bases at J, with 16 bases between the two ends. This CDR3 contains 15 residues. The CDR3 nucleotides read TGCAGCGTGACAGGATTGGATGCTAGCACAGATACGCAGTATTTT. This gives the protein CSVTGLDASTDTQYF.

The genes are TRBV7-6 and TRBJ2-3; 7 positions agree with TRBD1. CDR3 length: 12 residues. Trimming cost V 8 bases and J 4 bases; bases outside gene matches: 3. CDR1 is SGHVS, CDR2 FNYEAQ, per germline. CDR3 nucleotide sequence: TGTGCCAGCCAACAGGGGTCAGATACGCAGTATTTT. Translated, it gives CASQQGSDTQYF.

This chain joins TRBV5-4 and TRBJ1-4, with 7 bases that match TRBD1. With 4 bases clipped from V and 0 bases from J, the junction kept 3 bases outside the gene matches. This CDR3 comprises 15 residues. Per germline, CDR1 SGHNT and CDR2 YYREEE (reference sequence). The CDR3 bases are TGTGCCAGCAGCCAAACAGGGGCAACTAATGAAAAACTGTTTTTT. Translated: CASSQTGATNEKLFF. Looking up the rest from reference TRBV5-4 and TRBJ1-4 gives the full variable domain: ETGVTQSPTHLIKTRGQQVTLRCSSQSGHNTVSWYQQALGQGPQFIFQYYREEENGRGNFPPRFSGLQFPNYSSELNVNALELDDSALYLCASSQTGATNEKLFFGSGTQLSVL.

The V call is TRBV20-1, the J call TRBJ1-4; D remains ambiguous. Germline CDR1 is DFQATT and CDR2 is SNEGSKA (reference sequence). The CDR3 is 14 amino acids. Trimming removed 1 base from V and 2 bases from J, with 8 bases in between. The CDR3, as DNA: TGCAGTGCTAGAGGTGTGGGGACTAATGAAAAACTGTTTTTT. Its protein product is CSARGVGTNEKLFF.

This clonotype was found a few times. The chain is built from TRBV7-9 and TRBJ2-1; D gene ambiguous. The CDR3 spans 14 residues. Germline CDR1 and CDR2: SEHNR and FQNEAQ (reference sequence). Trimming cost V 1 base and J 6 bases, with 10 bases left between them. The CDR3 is CASSLGRLFNEQFF. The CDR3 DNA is TGTGCCAGCAGCTTAGGTCGACTTTTCAATGAGCAGTTCTTC.

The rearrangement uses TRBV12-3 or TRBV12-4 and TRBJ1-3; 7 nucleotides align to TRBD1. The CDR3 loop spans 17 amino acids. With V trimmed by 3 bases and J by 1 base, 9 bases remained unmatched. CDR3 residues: CASSFAHTGVSGNTIYF. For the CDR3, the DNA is TGTGCCAGCAGTTTCGCCCATACAGGGGTGTCTGGAAACACCATATATTTT.

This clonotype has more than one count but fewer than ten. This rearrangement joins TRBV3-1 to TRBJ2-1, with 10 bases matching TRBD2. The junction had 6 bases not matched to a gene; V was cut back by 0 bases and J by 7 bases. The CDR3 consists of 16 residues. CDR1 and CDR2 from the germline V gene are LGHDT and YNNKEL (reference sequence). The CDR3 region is CASSQDVLAGANEQFF. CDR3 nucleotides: TGTGCCAGCAGCCAAGATGTGCTAGCGGGAGCTAATGAGCAGTTCTTC.

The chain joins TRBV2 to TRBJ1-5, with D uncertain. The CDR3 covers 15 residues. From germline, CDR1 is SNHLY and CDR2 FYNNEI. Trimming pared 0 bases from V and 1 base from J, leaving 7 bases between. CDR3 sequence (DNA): TGTGCCAGCAGTGAAGCCAGGACCAGCAATCAGCCCCAGCATTTT. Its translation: CASSEARTSNQPQHF.

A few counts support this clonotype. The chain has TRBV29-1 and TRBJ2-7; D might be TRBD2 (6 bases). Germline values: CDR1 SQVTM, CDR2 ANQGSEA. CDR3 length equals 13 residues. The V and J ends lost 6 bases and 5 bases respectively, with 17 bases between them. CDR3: CSVAGTSIHEQYF. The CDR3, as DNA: TGCAGCGTCGCCGGTACTAGCATACACGAGCAGTACTTC.

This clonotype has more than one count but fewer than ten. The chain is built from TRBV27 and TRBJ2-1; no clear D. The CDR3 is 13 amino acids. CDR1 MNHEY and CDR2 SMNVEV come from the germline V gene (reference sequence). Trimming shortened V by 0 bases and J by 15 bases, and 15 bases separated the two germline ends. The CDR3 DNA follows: TGTGCCAGCAGTTTATCTGCCCCGAGTCAGTGGTTCTTC. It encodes CASSLSAPSQWFF.

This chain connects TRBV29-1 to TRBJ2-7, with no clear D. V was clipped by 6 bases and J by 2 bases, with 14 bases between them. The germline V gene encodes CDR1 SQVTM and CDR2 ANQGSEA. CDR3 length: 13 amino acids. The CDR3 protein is CSVDTQNPYEQYF. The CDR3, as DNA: TGCAGCGTCGACACCCAAAACCCCTACGAGCAGTACTTC.

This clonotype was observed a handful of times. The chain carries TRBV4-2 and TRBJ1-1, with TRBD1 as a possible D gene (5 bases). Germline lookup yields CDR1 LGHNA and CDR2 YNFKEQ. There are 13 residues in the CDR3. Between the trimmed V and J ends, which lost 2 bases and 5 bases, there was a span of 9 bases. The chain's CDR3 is CASSQPGGTEAFF. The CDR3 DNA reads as TGTGCCAGCAGCCAACCGGGGGGGACTGAAGCTTTCTTT.

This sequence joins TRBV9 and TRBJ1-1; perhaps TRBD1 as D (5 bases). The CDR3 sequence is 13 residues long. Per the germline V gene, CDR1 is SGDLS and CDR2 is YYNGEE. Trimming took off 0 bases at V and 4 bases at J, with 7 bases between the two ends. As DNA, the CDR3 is TGTGCCAGCAGCGTAGAGGGGCCCACTGAAGCTTTCTTT. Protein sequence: CASSVEGPTEAFF.

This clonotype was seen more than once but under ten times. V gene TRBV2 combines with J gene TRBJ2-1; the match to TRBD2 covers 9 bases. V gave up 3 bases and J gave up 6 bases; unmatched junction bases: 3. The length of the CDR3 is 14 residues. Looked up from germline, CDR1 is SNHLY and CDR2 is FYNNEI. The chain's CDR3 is CASSESGRFNEQFF. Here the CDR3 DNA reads TGTGCCAGCAGTGAGAGCGGGAGGTTCAATGAGCAGTTCTTC. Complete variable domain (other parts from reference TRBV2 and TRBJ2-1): EPEVTQTPSHQVTQMGQEVILRCVPISNHLYFYWYRQILGQKVEFLVSFYNNEISEKSEIFDDQFSVERPDGSNFTLKIRSTKLEDSAMYFCASSESGRFNEQFFGPGTRLTVL.

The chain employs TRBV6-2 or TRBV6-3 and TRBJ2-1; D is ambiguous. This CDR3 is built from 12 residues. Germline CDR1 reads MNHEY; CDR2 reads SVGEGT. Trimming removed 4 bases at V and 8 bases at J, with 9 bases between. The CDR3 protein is CASSLRVDEQFF. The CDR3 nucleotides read TGTGCCAGCAGTTTAAGGGTAGATGAGCAGTTCTTC.